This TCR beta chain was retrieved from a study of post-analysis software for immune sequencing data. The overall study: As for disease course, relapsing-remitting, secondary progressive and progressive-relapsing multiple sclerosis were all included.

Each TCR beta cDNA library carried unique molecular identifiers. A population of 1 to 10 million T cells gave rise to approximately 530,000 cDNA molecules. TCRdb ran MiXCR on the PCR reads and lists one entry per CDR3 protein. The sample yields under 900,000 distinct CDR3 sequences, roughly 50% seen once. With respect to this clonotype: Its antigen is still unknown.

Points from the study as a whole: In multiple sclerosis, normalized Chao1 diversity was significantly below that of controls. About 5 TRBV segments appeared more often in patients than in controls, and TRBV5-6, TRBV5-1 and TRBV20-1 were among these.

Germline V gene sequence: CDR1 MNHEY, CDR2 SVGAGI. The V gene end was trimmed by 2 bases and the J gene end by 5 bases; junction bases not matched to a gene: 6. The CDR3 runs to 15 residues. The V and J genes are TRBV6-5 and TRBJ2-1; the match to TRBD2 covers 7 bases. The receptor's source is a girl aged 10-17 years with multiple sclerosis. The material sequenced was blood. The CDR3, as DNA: TGTGCCAGCAGTTACGGTCTAGCGGTAGACAATGAGCAGTTCTTC. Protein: CASSYGLAVDNEQFF.